Shown below are 16 T cell receptor beta chains from a single sample sequenced in a study of T cell responses to AZD1222 COVID-19 vaccine. Profiled with immunoSEQ multiplex PCR; TCRdb holds only in-frame clones, not every one. The sample lists about 86,000 clones, roughly 90% occurring once. Sequences were derived from peripheral blood, sampled 28 days after the second AZD1222 dose. All receptors come from an adult who received the AZD1222 COVID-19 vaccine.

This sequence joins TRBV7-2 and TRBJ1-3, with 10 bases aligning to TRBD1. The germline V gene has CDR1 SGHTA and CDR2 FQGNSA. V gave up 5 bases and J gave up 4 bases; unmatched junction bases: 8. The CDR3 runs to 16 residues. This CDR3 reads CASSPRQGAGGNTIYF. DNA for the CDR3: TGTGCCAGCAGCCCCAGACAGGGGGCGGGGGGAAACACCATATATTTT. Drawing the rest from reference TRBV7-2 and TRBJ1-3, the complete variable domain is GAGVSQSPSNKVTEKGKDVELRCDPISGHTALYWYRQSLGQGLEFLIYFQGNSAPDKSGLPSDRFSAERTGGSVSTLTIQRTQQEDSAVYLCASSPRQGAGGNTIYFGEGSWLTVV.

The V and J genes are TRBV19 and TRBJ1-2; perhaps TRBD1 as D (6 bases). This CDR3 comprises 13 residues. Germline V gives CDR1 LNHDA, CDR2 SQIVND (reference sequence). With 6 bases removed from V and 5 bases from J, the gap between germline ends came to 13 bases. CDR3 bases: TGTGCCAGTAGCCCTAATACAGGGTATGGCTACACCTTC. Translating gives CASSPNTGYGYTF.

J is TRBJ2-1 and V is TRBV7-2; the D is unclear. CDR1 is SGHTA, CDR2 FQGNSA, per germline. Trimming removed 0 bases at V and 4 bases at J, with 10 bases between. This CDR3 region has 15 residues. DNA of the CDR3: TGTGCCAGCAGCTTAGCGCTCCCCGTGTACAATGAGCAGTTCTTC. This gives the protein CASSLALPVYNEQFF. Together with reference TRBV7-2 and TRBJ2-1, the CDR3 gives the full variable domain: GAGVSQSPSNKVTEKGKDVELRCDPISGHTALYWYRQSLGQGLEFLIYFQGNSAPDKSGLPSDRFSAERTGGSVSTLTIQRTQQEDSAVYLCASSLALPVYNEQFFGPGTRLTVL.

The rearrangement links TRBV5-1 to TRBJ2-1; 8 bases are shared with TRBD2. Germline V gene sequence: CDR1 SGHRS, CDR2 YFSETQ. V lost 2 bases and J lost 7; bases outside the gene matches: 14. This CDR3 is built from 17 residues. The CDR3 region is CASSFIPGLGAENEQFF. CDR3 DNA sequence: TGCGCCAGCAGCTTCATTCCGGGACTAGGCGCCGAGAATGAGCAGTTCTTC. Variable domain in full (rest from reference TRBV5-1 and TRBJ2-1): KAGVTQTPRYLIKTRGQQVTLSCSPISGHRSVSWYQQTPGQGLQFLFEYFSETQRNKGNFPGRFSGRQFSNSRSEMNVSTLELGDSALYLCASSFIPGLGAENEQFFGPGTRLTVL.

The gene calls are TRBV6-5 and TRBJ2-1, with 11 positions matching TRBD2. This CDR3 spans 15 amino acids. Germline lookup yields CDR1 MNHEY and CDR2 SVGAGI. V gave up 6 bases and J gave up 9 bases; unmatched junction bases: 10. For the CDR3, the DNA is TGTGCCAGCAGGGGGCTAGCGGGAGGTTTCGTTGAGCAGTTCTTC. Its protein is CASRGLAGGFVEQFF.

The rearrangement links TRBV2 to TRBJ1-1, with a tentative D call TRBD1 (6 bases). Germline V gene sequence: CDR1 SNHLY, CDR2 FYNNEI. CDR3 length: 14 residues. Deletions cut 6 bases from V and 4 bases from J, with 15 bases between. The CDR3 protein is CASSERGGGTEAFF. Written as DNA, the CDR3 is TGTGCCAGCAGCGAGAGGGGGGGTGGCACTGAAGCTTTCTTT. The variable domain in full, completed from reference TRBV2 and TRBJ1-1, reads EPEVTQTPSHQVTQMGQEVILRCVPISNHLYFYWYRQILGQKVEFLVSFYNNEISEKSEIFDDQFSVERPDGSNFTLKIRSTKLEDSAMYFCASSERGGGTEAFFGQGTRLTVV.

J is TRBJ1-1 and V is TRBV28; D is uncertain. Germline V gives CDR1 MDHEN, CDR2 SYDVKM. The CDR3 contains 14 residues. Deletions cut 6 bases from V and 3 bases from J, with 14 bases between. In nucleotides, the CDR3 is TGTGCCAGCAGCTCGCCCGGTGGCGACACTGAAGCTTTCTTT. This gives the protein CASSSPGGDTEAFF.

This chain joins TRBV6-5 and TRBJ2-1, with 9 nucleotides matching TRBD1. CDR3 length equals 13 residues. Germline V CDR1 and CDR2: MNHEY, SVGAGI. J was trimmed by 9 bases and V by 6 bases; bases with no gene match: 6. CDR3 DNA sequence: TGTGCCAGCAGACAGGGGGCAGCTGGTGAGCAGTTCTTC. This translates into CASRQGAAGEQFF.

This rearrangement joins TRBV11-1 to TRBJ1-2; D not resolved. The CDR3 sequence is 13 residues long. The V end lost 3 bases, the J end lost 1 base, and 6 bases lay between the germline ends. Germline loops: CDR1 SGHAT, CDR2 FQDESV (reference sequence). The CDR3: CASSFTNNYGYTF. The CDR3 DNA follows: TGTGCCAGCAGCTTCACTAATAACTATGGCTACACCTTC.

This clone was observed a single time. The rearrangement links TRBV28 to TRBJ2-7, with 16 bases aligning to TRBD2. Germline V gives CDR1 MDHEN, CDR2 SYDVKM. J was trimmed by 0 bases and V by 6 bases; bases with no gene match: 5. The CDR3 sequence is 17 residues long. The CDR3 reads CASSSGLAGGFSYEQYF. CDR3 coding DNA: TGTGCCAGCAGCTCGGGACTAGCGGGAGGGTTCTCCTACGAGCAGTACTTC.

V usage is TRBV5-1 and J usage is TRBJ1-2; D gene uncertain. CDR1 is SGHRS, CDR2 YFSETQ, per germline. The V gene lost 4 bases and the J gene lost 4 bases, with 14 bases spanning the gap. CDR3 size: 14 residues. The CDR3: CASSPDVTLYGYTF. In nucleotides, the CDR3 is TGCGCCAGCAGCCCGGACGTCACCCTCTATGGCTACACCTTC.

The chain carries TRBV19 and TRBJ1-1; D is perhaps TRBD1 (6 bases). V shed 8 bases and J shed 4 bases, with 14 bases lying between them. CDR3 size: 13 residues. Germline V gives CDR1 LNHDA, CDR2 SQIVND (reference sequence). CDR3 DNA: TGTGCCAGTTCCTCAGGACAGACCACTGAAGCTTTCTTT. It translates to CASSSGQTTEAFF.

The rearrangement uses TRBV18 and TRBJ2-5, with D unresolved. The V gene's germline CDR1 is KGHSH and CDR2 LQKENI. V was clipped by 2 bases and J by 1 base, with 14 bases between them. This CDR3 has 16 residues. CDR3 sequence: CASSPSTPEVQETQYF. Here the CDR3 DNA reads TGTGCCAGCTCACCAAGTACCCCCGAAGTCCAAGAGACCCAGTACTTC.

This clone came up a few times. The V call is TRBV14, the J call TRBJ2-1; 12 nucleotides agree with TRBD2. Trimming took 0 bases from V and 2 from J; bases not matched to a gene: 8. This CDR3 has 19 residues. The germline CDR1 and CDR2 sequences are SGHDN and FVKESK. CDR3 loop: CASSQDLRTSGMAYNEQFF. The CDR3 DNA sequence: TGTGCCAGCAGCCAAGATCTGAGGACTAGCGGGATGGCCTACAATGAGCAGTTCTTC.

CDR3 protein: CASSLSAGELFF. DNA for the CDR3: TGCGCCAGCAGCTTGTCAGCCGGGGAGCTGTTTTTT. The genes are TRBV5-1 and TRBJ2-2; no clear D gene. In germline, CDR1 is SGHRS, CDR2 YFSETQ. This CDR3 region has 12 residues. Trimming took off 1 base at V and 6 bases at J, with 4 bases between the two ends.

The rearrangement joins TRBV4-2 to TRBJ2-7; D is undetermined. The CDR3 is made up of 13 amino acids. The V gene's germline CDR1 is LGHNA and CDR2 YNFKEQ. V was pared by 4 bases and J by 7 bases, with 14 bases between. CDR3 in amino acids: CASSPIKGGEQYF. CDR3 nucleotide sequence: TGTGCCAGCAGCCCCATAAAAGGTGGAGAGCAGTACTTC.